The 20 T cell receptor beta chains in this list originate from one sample, sequenced in a study of T cell responses to AZD1222 COVID-19 vaccine. The data were produced by immunoSEQ multiplex PCR, yet TCRdb's version contains in-frame clones alone and is incomplete. The sample holds approximately 120,000 clones, around 92% seen once. Sequenced here: peripheral blood, sampled on day 0 of AZD1222 vaccination. These receptors were obtained from an adult in good health.

This chain joins TRBV18 and TRBJ1-2; 8 bases match TRBD1. The V gene's germline CDR1 is KGHSH and CDR2 LQKENI. Trimming took 1 base from V and 5 from J; bases not matched to a gene: 3. This CDR3 has 14 residues. The DNA of the CDR3 is TGTGCCAGCTCACCACGGACAGGGAGGTATGGCTACACCTTC. Amino acid sequence: CASSPRTGRYGYTF.

CDR3 protein: CASSTRGGEAGNTIYF. The CDR3 bases are TGTGCCAGCAGCACCCGGGGAGGGGAGGCAGGAAACACCATATATTTT. V gene TRBV9 combines with J gene TRBJ1-3; possible D gene TRBD1, 5 bases. CDR1 and CDR2 (germline): SGDLS, YYNGEE. V was clipped by 4 bases and J by 4 bases, with 18 bases between them. This CDR3 is 16 amino acids long.

The chain has TRBV2 and TRBJ1-2; TRBD1 aligns across 8 bases. This CDR3 contains 14 residues. Germline V gene lookup returns CDR1 SNHLY and CDR2 FYNNEI. The ends lost 6 bases at V and 4 bases at J; junction bases unmatched: 7. CDR3 region: CASSAGQGSYGYTF. In DNA form, the CDR3 reads TGTGCCAGCAGCGCCGGACAGGGATCCTATGGCTACACCTTC.

In DNA, the CDR3 is TGTGCCAGCAGCCCGGGACTAGCGGGAGCAGATACGCAGTATTTT. Protein product: CASSPGLAGADTQYF. The chain couples TRBV5-4 to TRBJ2-3; 14 bases are shared with TRBD2. V gave up 4 bases and J gave up 4 bases; unmatched junction bases: 2. There are 15 residues in the CDR3. Germline V gene sequence: CDR1 SGHNT, CDR2 YYREEE (reference sequence).

The genes are TRBV5-6 and TRBJ2-1; TRBD2 matches at 12 bases. Per germline, CDR1 SGHDT and CDR2 YYEEEE. CDR3 length: 16 amino acids. V shed 6 bases, J shed 2 bases, and the junction held 6 bases outside the gene matches. The CDR3 coding sequence is TGTGCCAGCACGCCGACTAGCGGGAGTACCTACAATGAGCAGTTCTTC. This encodes CASTPTSGSTYNEQFF.

The chain couples TRBV5-1 to TRBJ2-3, with a weak D call TRBD1 (6 bases). Germline CDR1 reads SGHRS; CDR2 reads YFSETQ. Trimming left V 5 bases short and J 0 bases short, with 10 bases between. The CDR3 sequence is 14 residues long. The CDR3 DNA reads as TGCGCCAGCAGGAAAGGACAGAGCACAGATACGCAGTATTTT. Amino acids: CASRKGQSTDTQYF.

The rearrangement joins TRBV18 to TRBJ2-5, with D perhaps TRBD1 (5 bases). Per the germline V gene, CDR1 is KGHSH and CDR2 is LQKENI. The V gene lost 3 bases and the J gene lost 2 bases, with 7 bases spanning the gap. There are 13 residues in the CDR3. Here the CDR3 reads CASSPRQQETQYF. In DNA form, the CDR3 reads TGTGCCAGCTCACCGCGACAGCAAGAGACCCAGTACTTC.

J is TRBJ2-3 and V is TRBV27, with D possibly being TRBD2 (5 bases). This CDR3 is 15 amino acids long. Trimming cost V 2 bases and J 6 bases, with 15 bases left between them. The germline V gene has CDR1 MNHEY and CDR2 SMNVEV (reference sequence). The DNA of the CDR3 is TGTGCCAGCAGTTTAAATCCTAGCCATGGGGATACGCAGTATTTT. It encodes CASSLNPSHGDTQYF.

The CDR3 bases are TGTGCCAGTAGTATCTTGGAGCGGGACCCCTACGAGCAGTACTTC. It translates to CASSILERDPYEQYF. The chain uses TRBV19 and TRBJ2-7; 7 bases match TRBD2. Germline CDR1 reads LNHDA; CDR2 reads SQIVND (reference sequence). This CDR3 is built from 15 residues. V was pared by 3 bases and J by 2 bases, with 7 bases of the junction left unmatched.

The chain is built from TRBV6-5 and TRBJ1-1; 7 bases match TRBD1. Germline V gives CDR1 MNHEY, CDR2 SVGAGI. The CDR3 is made up of 15 amino acids. Unmatched junction bases numbered 9, after V lost 7 bases and J lost 1 base. The CDR3 DNA reads as TGTGCCAGCAAACAAGGGGGACAGAGGAACACTGAAGCTTTCTTT. This translates into CASKQGGQRNTEAFF.

The chain combines TRBV7-9 with TRBJ1-2, with 8 bases fitting TRBD1. The CDR3 totals 16 residues. Germline V gives CDR1 SEHNR, CDR2 FQNEAQ (reference sequence). J was trimmed by 5 bases and V by 3 bases; bases with no gene match: 11. CDR3: CASSFEAGGAGYGYTF. Here the CDR3 DNA reads TGTGCCAGCAGCTTCGAGGCAGGGGGCGCAGGGTATGGCTACACCTTC.

The sample holds a few counts of this clone. The gene calls are TRBV5-4 and TRBJ2-1; 8 bases are a match to TRBD2. The CDR3 extends over 15 amino acids. J gave up 2 bases and V 1 base, and 2 bases lay outside the gene matches. The germline V gene encodes CDR1 SGHNT and CDR2 YYREEE (reference sequence). In DNA, the CDR3 is TGTGCCAGCAGCTTGTCGGGAGGGACCTACAATGAGCAGTTCTTC. Its protein product is CASSLSGGTYNEQFF.

The chain links TRBV7-9 to TRBJ1-4; D is unclear. The CDR3 extends over 10 amino acids. The germline gives CDR1 SEHNR, CDR2 FQNEAQ (reference sequence). The V end lost 11 bases, the J end lost 5 bases, and 6 bases lay between the germline ends. The CDR3 spells CAAANEKLFF. In DNA form, the CDR3 reads TGTGCCGCCGCGAATGAAAAACTGTTTTTT.

This CDR3 is CASSDKGDTGELFF. The CDR3 bases are TGTGCCAGCAGTGACAAGGGGGACACCGGGGAGCTGTTTTTT. V and J are TRBV6-4 and TRBJ2-2, with D perhaps TRBD1 (6 bases). There are 14 residues in the CDR3. Germline V gives CDR1 MRHNA, CDR2 SNTAGT. Trimming left V 2 bases short and J 3 bases short, with 7 bases between.

The chain recombines TRBV9 with TRBJ2-3; 10 bases align to TRBD1. The V segment lost 0 bases and the J segment 1 base; nucleotides outside the gene matches: 8. The CDR3 has 18 residues. Germline loops: CDR1 SGDLS, CDR2 YYNGEE. The CDR3 bases are TGTGCCAGCAGCGTAGTACCCACCGGGACAGGGGGCACAGATACGCAGTATTTT. This gives the protein CASSVVPTGTGGTDTQYF.

The V and J genes are TRBV5-1 and TRBJ2-5, with TRBD2 as a possible D gene (6 bases). Germline CDR1 SGHRS, CDR2 YFSETQ. V lost 4 bases, J lost 4 bases, and 23 bases lay in between. There are 17 residues in the CDR3. The CDR3 is CASSLLGERVFLETQYF. The CDR3 DNA sequence: TGCGCCAGCAGCCTCCTGGGGGAGCGGGTCTTTCTAGAGACCCAGTACTTC.

The rearrangement uses TRBV11-2 and TRBJ2-7; TRBD2 agrees at 7 bases. Trimming at V came to 2 bases and at J to 2 bases, leaving 6 bases not matched to a gene. The germline gives CDR1 SGHAT, CDR2 FQNNGV. This CDR3 spans 15 amino acids. This CDR3 is CASSLMGGGTYEQYF. CDR3 in DNA: TGTGCCAGCAGCTTAATGGGCGGGGGAACCTACGAGCAGTACTTC.

This clone has more than one count but fewer than ten. The J gene is TRBJ2-7, the V gene TRBV9; 11 bases are shared with TRBD2. The V segment lost 3 bases and the J segment 7 bases; nucleotides outside the gene matches: 24. The CDR3 has 20 residues. Germline V CDR1 and CDR2: SGDLS, YYNGEE. Written as DNA, the CDR3 is TGTGCCAGCAGCGGGGCAGGACAGGGACGGCTAGCGGGAGGTCCCGGAGAGCAGTACTTC. Amino acids: CASSGAGQGRLAGGPGEQYF. Complete variable domain (other parts from reference TRBV9 and TRBJ2-7): DSGVTQTPKHLITATGQRVTLRCSPRSGDLSVYWYQQSLDQGLQFLIQYYNGEERAKGNILERFSAQQFPDLHSELNLSSLELGDSALYFCASSGAGQGRLAGGPGEQYFGPGTRLTVT.

CDR3 sequence (DNA): TGTGCCAGCAGCTTAAATCCAGGGGGAATAGGAAACACCATATATTTT. Translated, it gives CASSLNPGGIGNTIYF. The chain employs TRBV7-2 and TRBJ1-3, with 7 bases that match TRBD1. V shed 2 bases, J shed 4 bases, and the junction held 8 bases outside the gene matches. The CDR3 length is 16 residues. The germline V gene has CDR1 SGHTA and CDR2 FQGNSA.

The chain has TRBV2 and TRBJ1-1; D gene unclear. The CDR3 has 12 amino acids. The germline V gene has CDR1 SNHLY and CDR2 FYNNEI. V lost 6 bases, J lost 4 bases, and 9 bases lay in between. DNA for the CDR3: TGTGCCAGCAGGCAGAGGTTCACTGAAGCTTTCTTT. Its protein product is CASRQRFTEAFF.